This T cell receptor (beta chain) was captured by sequencing in a study of identical twins. Germline CDR1 and CDR2: DFQATT and SNEGSKA (reference sequence). V dropped 6 bases and J dropped 7 bases, with 12 bases sitting between them. The CDR3 runs to 11 residues. TCRdb analysed the 5' RACE reads with MiXCR anew, one entry per CDR3 protein. The table includes 250,000 or so distinct CDR3 sequences, around 8.3% detected once. This clonotype came up a few times. The same sample was also used in a study of yellow fever vaccine responses in identical twins.

The chain links TRBV20-1 to TRBJ1-2, with a tentative D call TRBD1 (5 bases). The receptor was isolated from a woman under 30 in good health. Sequencing input: CD8+ T cells sorted from blood. CDR3: CSAGDYIGYTF. In nucleotides, the CDR3 is TGCAGTGCGGGGGACTATATTGGCTACACCTTC.